One T cell receptor beta chain is described in this entry. Its antigen is unidentified. The sample is drawn from a study of Tregs in tolerant kidney transplant recipients. Study observations and caveats: No direct test of biological reproducibility was done here.

CD4+CD25+CD127- Tregs, CD4+CD25- non-Tregs, CD4 and CD8 cells were sorted. Regulatory T cells were sorted from thawed PBMCs rested overnight at 37°C with approximately 180 IU/ml IL-2. Some clones are missing from TCRdb's copy, which holds only in-frame ones; the method was immunoSEQ multiplex PCR. This repertoire shows roughly 17,000 clones, roughly four fifths found once; its top ten account for almost 2.5%. The TCR originated in a human donor in good health. The sample consisted of Tregs from blood.

The CDR3 nucleotides are TGTGCCAGTAGTATAGGCCTTACTAGCGGGGGGACCTATACGCAGTATTTT. Its translation: CASSIGLTSGGTYTQYF. The rearrangement links TRBV19 to TRBJ2-3; TRBD2 matches 12 bases. V was clipped by 1 base and J by 7 bases; unmatched bases: 9. The CDR3 runs 17 residues. CDR1 LNHDA and CDR2 SQIVND come from the germline V gene (reference sequence).